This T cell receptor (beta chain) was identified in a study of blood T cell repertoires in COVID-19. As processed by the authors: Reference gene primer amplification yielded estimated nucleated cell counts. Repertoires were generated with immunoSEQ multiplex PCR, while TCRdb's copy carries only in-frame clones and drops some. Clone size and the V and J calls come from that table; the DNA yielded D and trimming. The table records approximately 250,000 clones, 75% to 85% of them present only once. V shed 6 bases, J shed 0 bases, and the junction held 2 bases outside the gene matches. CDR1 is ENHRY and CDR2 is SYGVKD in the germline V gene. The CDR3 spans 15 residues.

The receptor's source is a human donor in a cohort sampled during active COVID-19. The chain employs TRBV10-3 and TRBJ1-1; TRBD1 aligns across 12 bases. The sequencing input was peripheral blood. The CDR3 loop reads CAIRGQGALNTEAFF. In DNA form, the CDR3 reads TGTGCCATCAGGGGACAGGGGGCATTGAACACTGAAGCTTTCTTT.